The 2 T cell receptor beta chains reported below all come from one sample, sequenced in a study of shared clonotypes between healthy human individuals. Sequenced by immunoSEQ multiplex PCR; TCRdb stores in-frame clones only, minus some. In the table there are about 2.1 million clones, approximately 92% of which are singletons. Naive CD8 cells comprised CD45RO-negative, CCR7-positively selected cells, excluding terminally differentiated effector memory CD45RA+ cells. The sequenced material came from naive CD8+ T cells from PBMCs. These receptor sequences come from a young man in good health. Some clones in this sample may be carry-over from other donors' samples.

CDR3 protein: CASSFRGPNEQYF. CDR3 DNA sequence: TGTGCCAGCAGTTTTAGGGGACCCAACGAGCAGTACTTC. V and J are TRBV27 and TRBJ2-7; D may correspond to TRBD1 or TRBD2 (5 bases each). The V end lost 3 bases, the J end lost 5 bases, and 11 bases lay between the germline ends. Looked up from germline, CDR1 is MNHEY and CDR2 is SMNVEV (reference sequence). The CDR3 loop spans 13 amino acids.

The chain combines TRBV18 with TRBJ2-3; D gene uncertain. Germline loops: CDR1 KGHSH, CDR2 LQKENI. The germline V and J ends were trimmed by 0 bases and 4 bases, with 5 bases remaining between them. The CDR3 loop spans 13 amino acids. CDR3 loop: CASSPPAPDTQYF. The CDR3 region has the DNA TGTGCCAGCTCACCACCGGCTCCAGATACGCAGTATTTT.